The entry that follows covers one T cell receptor (beta chain) sequence. Synthetic TCR analog templates were added to each PCR reaction. Using immunoSEQ multiplex PCR, the repertoire was profiled, and TCRdb retains in-frame clones only, with some absent. This table has about 120,000 clones, more than 85% appearing once. The sample comes from a study of PD-L1 blockade in urothelial cancer. Study as a whole: Earlier, patients had received 0 to 3 chemotherapy regimens.

J lost 5 bases, V lost 3 bases, and 9 bases had no gene match. The V gene's germline CDR1 is SGHNT and CDR2 YYREEE (reference sequence). This CDR3 comprises 18 residues. Time point of the sample: peripheral blood 6 weeks after treatment start. The J gene is TRBJ2-2, the V gene TRBV5-4; 14 bases are a match to TRBD2. The sample consisted of PBMCs, taken around atezolizumab (anti-PD-L1) treatment. The clonotype comes from a man aged 55 to 70 with urothelial cancer. CDR3 coding DNA: TGTGCCAGCAGCTCCATCGGGACTAGCGGGAGAGGGACCGGGGAGCTGTTTTTT. Amino acids: CASSSIGTSGRGTGELFF.